This T cell receptor (beta chain) was recorded in a study of cytomegalovirus exposure and HLA in healthy donors. General observations from the study: There were 150 to 200 TCR beta chains listed as cytomegalovirus-associated.

Remarks on this clone: Its antigen is currently unknown.

In the PCR, 60 Vbeta and 13 Jbeta primers were used. Measured with immunoSEQ multiplex PCR; TCRdb has only the in-frame clones, and not every one. Of under 200,000 clones listed, more than 75% are singletons. This TCR derives from a male donor in good health and CMV-seropositive. The sample was PBMCs.

The DNA for the CDR3 is TGTGCCAGCAGCCACAGGCAAGAGACCCAGTACTTC. Residues: CASSHRQETQYF. J is TRBJ2-5 and V is TRBV4-2; no clear D. CDR3 size: 12 residues. V dropped 3 bases and J dropped 2 bases, with 4 bases sitting between them. Germline-derived CDR1 and CDR2 are LGHNA and YNFKEQ.